Below are 7 T cell receptor beta chains sequenced from a single sample in a study of vaccination effects on CD4 cells after COVID-19. Produced via immunoSEQ multiplex PCR; TCRdb's table is partial and in-frame only. Of roughly 51,000 clones in the sample, 65% to 80% were seen once. Isolation of CD4+ T cells took place after around 10 days of culture. SARS-CoV-2 infected the person between March and December 2020, as confirmed by PCR. The cohort was immunized with two doses of either the BNT162b2 or mRNA-1273 vaccine. For these TCRs, the target antigens are not known. Material: CD4+ T cells from PBMCs cultured without peptide, obtained after COVID-19 vaccination. The receptors were sampled from a human donor who had a prior SARS-CoV-2 infection.

This clone has just a few counts. This sequence joins TRBV3-1 (or the pseudogene TRBV3-2) and TRBJ2-7; D ambiguous. CDR3 size: 11 residues. Germline CDR1 reads LGHDT; CDR2 reads YNNKEL (reference sequence). Trimming removed 3 bases at V and 4 bases at J, with 4 bases between. CDR3: CASSQFYEQYF. CDR3 DNA: TGTGCCAGCAGCCAGTTTTACGAGCAGTACTTC.

The CDR3 region is CASRVGGDSYNEQFF. CDR3 in DNA: TGCGCCAGCAGGGTTGGGGGGGACTCCTACAATGAGCAGTTCTTC. V and J are TRBV5-1 and TRBJ2-1; the match to TRBD2 covers 7 bases. Losses at the gene ends were 5 bases for V and 0 bases for J; bases not matched to a gene: 5. This CDR3 comprises 15 residues. Germline assignment: CDR1 SGHRS and CDR2 YFSETQ.

The chain combines TRBV5-6 with TRBJ1-4, with D maybe TRBD1 (5 bases). The CDR3 consists of 13 residues. CDR1 and CDR2 from the germline V gene are SGHDT and YYEEEE. Between the trimmed V and J ends, which lost 0 bases and 8 bases, there was a span of 8 bases. In DNA, the CDR3 is TGTGCCAGCAGCTTGGCTGGGGGGGAAAAACTGTTTTTT. It yields the protein CASSLAGGEKLFF.

This rearrangement joins TRBV5-5 to TRBJ1-1, with a weak D call TRBD1 (5 bases). From germline, CDR1 is SGHKS and CDR2 YYEKEE (reference sequence). CDR3 length equals 16 residues. The ends were cut back, 2 bases at V and 5 bases at J, with 19 bases in the middle. The CDR3 bases are TGTGCCAGCAGCTTTTCACTCCTGCAGGGAAGAACTGAAGCTTTCTTT. This sequence encodes CASSFSLLQGRTEAFF.

This clone was seen a few times. J is TRBJ2-7 and V is TRBV10-3; 7 nucleotides align to TRBD1. CDR3 length: 14 amino acids. CDR1 is ENHRY, CDR2 SYGVKD, per germline. Trimming removed 6 bases from V and 1 base from J; junction bases left unmatched: 6. The CDR3 DNA follows: TGTGCCATCAGCTTAGGGGGACAGTCCTACGAGCAGTACTTC. Translation: CAISLGGQSYEQYF.

The chain joins TRBV7-9 to TRBJ2-5; 9 bases map to TRBD2. The CDR3 contains 16 residues. V gave up 2 bases and J gave up 5 bases; unmatched junction bases: 9. Germline lookup yields CDR1 SEHNR and CDR2 FQNEAQ (reference sequence). Here the CDR3 reads CASSLLPSGKGETQYF. As DNA, the CDR3 is TGTGCCAGCAGCTTATTGCCTAGCGGGAAAGGGGAGACCCAGTACTTC.

The V call is TRBV3-1 (or the pseudogene TRBV3-2), the J call TRBJ2-7, with 8 bases lining up with TRBD1. Germline trimming cut 0 bases from V and 5 bases from J; bases unmatched to any gene: 9. Germline V gives CDR1 LGHDT, CDR2 YNNKEL (reference sequence). This CDR3 contains 16 residues. For the CDR3, the DNA is TGTGCCAGCAGCCAAGATCCCGCACAGGGGGGACACGAGCAGTACTTC. It is translated as CASSQDPAQGGHEQYF.